Listed here are 29 T cell receptor beta chains from one sample, sequenced in a study of T cells after somatic rescue of genetic block. Produced via immunoSEQ multiplex PCR; TCRdb's table is partial and in-frame only. The data contain roughly 120,000 clones, 85% to 95% of them singletons. The sample comprised peripheral blood mononuclear cells (PBMCs). These TCRs come from a woman younger than 35.

V is TRBV7-2 and J is TRBJ1-1, with D unresolved. Germline CDR1 reads SGHTA; CDR2 reads FQGNSA. V lost 1 base to trimming and J lost 3 bases, with 6 bases between them. The CDR3 is made up of 13 amino acids. The CDR3 is CASSLGSDTEAFF. Here the CDR3 DNA reads TGTGCCAGCAGCTTAGGTAGTGACACTGAAGCTTTCTTT.

The J gene is TRBJ2-4, the V gene TRBV6-1; D is unresolved. The CDR3 spans 13 residues. The V gene lost 2 bases and the J gene lost 9 bases, with 11 bases spanning the gap. Per the germline V gene, CDR1 is MNHNS and CDR2 is SASEGT. The CDR3 DNA sequence: TGTGCCAGCAGTGAATCCGTCCTAGGCATTCAGTACTTC. Amino acids: CASSESVLGIQYF.

The chain carries TRBV7-9 and TRBJ2-3, with D perhaps matching TRBD1 or TRBD2 (5 bases each). Germline CDR1 and CDR2: SEHNR and FQNEAQ (reference sequence). Trimming removed 1 base from V and 7 bases from J, with 15 bases in between. The CDR3 spans 15 residues. The CDR3 DNA is TGTGCCAGCAGCTTAGTCGGGGCGCCGGGTAATACGCAGTATTTT. This translates into CASSLVGAPGNTQYF.

The chain joins TRBV19 to TRBJ1-6; weak D call: TRBD1 (5 bases). CDR1 is LNHDA, CDR2 SQIVND, per germline (reference sequence). The CDR3 is 13 amino acids. Trimming removed 5 bases at V and 10 bases at J, with 12 bases between. This CDR3 reads CASSFRDGSPLHF. DNA for the CDR3: TGTGCCAGTAGTTTTAGGGACGGATCACCCCTCCACTTT.

This rearrangement joins TRBV4-3 to TRBJ1-5; 7 nucleotides align to TRBD1. Per germline, CDR1 LGHNA and CDR2 YSLEER. The V segment lost 3 bases and the J segment 8 bases; nucleotides outside the gene matches: 7. CDR3 size: 14 residues. Written as DNA, the CDR3 is TGCGCCAGCAGCCAGGACAGGTTGACGGAGCCCCAGCATTTT. This codes for CASSQDRLTEPQHF.

The CDR3 DNA follows: TGTGCCAGCAGTATCGGGGGCCCAGGCACAGATACGCAGTATTTT. Protein product: CASSIGGPGTDTQYF. The chain carries TRBV6-5 and TRBJ2-3; D might be TRBD1 or TRBD2, each matching 6 bases. V was pared by 5 bases and J by 1 base, with 13 bases between. This CDR3 region has 15 residues. CDR1 and CDR2 (germline): MNHEY, SVGAGI.

The chain has TRBV19 and TRBJ2-7, with a weak D call TRBD1 (6 bases). This CDR3 region has 14 residues. Germline CDR1 LNHDA, CDR2 SQIVND (reference sequence). V lost 6 bases to trimming and J lost 0 bases, with 12 bases between them. This chain's CDR3 is CASSRQAGSYEQYF. CDR3 in DNA: TGTGCCAGTAGCCGACAGGCCGGCTCCTACGAGCAGTACTTC.

The chain carries TRBV9 and TRBJ2-5; 12 bases match TRBD2. Germline CDR1 reads SGDLS; CDR2 reads YYNGEE. Trimming removed 3 bases from V and 5 bases from J; junction bases left unmatched: 8. The CDR3 has 16 amino acids. The CDR3 bases are TGTGCCAGCAGCGAACTAGCGGGGGGCCTCCCGGAGACCCAGTACTTC. It encodes CASSELAGGLPETQYF.

The gene calls are TRBV19 and TRBJ1-3; D unresolved. The ends were cut back, 6 bases at V and 0 bases at J, with 24 bases in the middle. The CDR3 sequence is 19 residues long. CDR1 is LNHDA and CDR2 is SQIVND in the germline V gene (reference sequence). The CDR3 sequence is CASSKATSTLWGSGNTIYF. DNA for the CDR3: TGTGCCAGTAGCAAAGCGACCTCAACGTTATGGGGCTCTGGAAACACCATATATTTT.

The chain recombines TRBV7-6 with TRBJ2-2; D remains unclear. This CDR3 has 13 amino acids. Per germline, CDR1 SGHVS and CDR2 FNYEAQ. Between the trimmed V and J ends, which lost 2 bases and 3 bases, there was a span of 4 bases. The CDR3 DNA follows: TGTGCCAGCAGCTTACCGGACACCGGGGAGCTGTTTTTT. As protein: CASSLPDTGELFF.

The V call is TRBV6-6, the J call TRBJ1-5, with 8 bases lining up with TRBD1. The CDR3 consists of 13 residues. Germline V gene data show CDR1 as MNHNY and CDR2 as SVGAGI (reference sequence). Trimming cost V 6 bases and J 7 bases; bases outside gene matches: 5. The CDR3 region has the DNA TGTGCCAGCAGGCCACAGGGGGTACAGCCCCAGCATTTT. Residues: CASRPQGVQPQHF.

The gene calls are TRBV21-1 and TRBJ1-1; the table calls TRBD1, which could not be checked here. TRBV21-1 is marked as a pseudogene. The length of the CDR3 is 19 residues. The chain's CDR3 is CARTFATQGGTGENTEAFF. DNA for the CDR3: TGTGCCAGGACCTTTGCAACCCAGGGTGGTACAGGGGAGAACACTGAAGCTTTCTTT.

V gene TRBV7-2 combines with J gene TRBJ2-7, with 9 nucleotides matching TRBD1. Per the germline V gene, CDR1 is SGHTA and CDR2 is FQGNSA. CDR3 length: 17 residues. V shed 3 bases, J shed 2 bases, and the junction held 11 bases outside the gene matches. The DNA of the CDR3 is TGTGCCAGCAGCTTCCCCGGGACAGGGCGACTAGCCTACGAGCAGTACTTC. It encodes CASSFPGTGRLAYEQYF. Variable domain in full (rest from reference TRBV7-2 and TRBJ2-7): GAGVSQSPSNKVTEKGKDVELRCDPISGHTALYWYRQSLGQGLEFLIYFQGNSAPDKSGLPSDRFSAERTGGSVSTLTIQRTQQEDSAVYLCASSFPGTGRLAYEQYFGPGTRLTVT.

This clone turned up a few times. The chain carries TRBV18 and TRBJ1-4; TRBD1 is a possible D gene (6 bases). Germline CDR1 reads KGHSH; CDR2 reads LQKENI. V was trimmed by 3 bases and J by 0 bases, leaving 14 bases between them. The CDR3 length is 17 residues. The CDR3 DNA sequence: TGTGCCAGCTCACCCCAAAGGACAGCTGCAACTAATGAAAAACTGTTTTTT. Amino acid sequence: CASSPQRTAATNEKLFF. Using reference TRBV18 and TRBJ1-4 for the parts outside the CDR3, the full variable domain is NAGVMQNPRHLVRRRGQEARLRCSPMKGHSHVYWYRQLPEEGLKFMVYLQKENIIDESGMPKERFSAEFPKEGPSILRIQQVVRGDSAAYFCASSPQRTAATNEKLFFGSGTQLSVL.

This clone has more than one count but fewer than ten. This rearrangement joins TRBV19 to TRBJ2-6; TRBD1 agrees at 7 bases. J gave up 2 bases and V 4 bases, and 2 bases lay outside the gene matches. This CDR3 comprises 15 residues. Germline-derived CDR1 and CDR2 are LNHDA and SQIVND (reference sequence). In nucleotides, the CDR3 is TGTGCCAGTAGTAGTGACAGGGCTGGGGCCAACGTCCTGACTTTC. Its protein is CASSSDRAGANVLTF. Looking up the rest from reference TRBV19 and TRBJ2-6 gives the full variable domain: DGGITQSPKYLFRKEGQNVTLSCEQNLNHDAMYWYRQDPGQGLRLIYYSQIVNDFQKGDIAEGYSVSREKKESFPLTVTSAQKNPTAFYLCASSSDRAGANVLTFGAGSRLTVL.

The chain combines TRBV7-2 with TRBJ1-3, with D maybe TRBD1 (5 bases). Germline CDR1 is SGHTA and CDR2 is FQGNSA. Trimming pared 5 bases from V and 7 bases from J, leaving 15 bases between. This CDR3 contains 14 residues. This chain's CDR3 is CASSAGTTGNTIYF. In DNA form, the CDR3 reads TGTGCCAGCAGCGCCGGGACGACCGGGAACACCATATATTTT.

The chain has TRBV2 and TRBJ1-1, with no clear D. The germline gives CDR1 SNHLY, CDR2 FYNNEI. V was clipped by 6 bases and J by 1 base, with 15 bases between them. The CDR3 covers 15 residues. Here the CDR3 reads CASRDWAAGNTEAFF. CDR3 DNA: TGTGCCAGCAGGGATTGGGCCGCGGGGAACACTGAAGCTTTCTTT.

The chain links TRBV4-1 to TRBJ1-2; TRBD1 agrees at 7 bases. This CDR3 is built from 15 residues. V lost 3 bases, J lost 3 bases, and 7 bases stayed unmatched. The germline CDR1 and CDR2 sequences are MGHRA and YSYEKL. The CDR3 reads CASSQKIGTDYGYTF. As DNA, the CDR3 is TGCGCCAGCAGCCAGAAAATAGGGACAGACTATGGCTACACCTTC.

V is TRBV30 and J is TRBJ1-5; 11 bases are shared with TRBD1. The CDR3 runs 14 residues. V lost 4 bases, J lost 6 bases, and 5 bases stayed unmatched. The germline gives CDR1 GTSNPN, CDR2 SVGIG (reference sequence). CDR3 in amino acids: CAWTGTGGGQPQHF. The CDR3 DNA reads TGTGCCTGGACCGGGACAGGGGGAGGTCAGCCCCAGCATTTT. Complete variable domain (other parts from reference TRBV30 and TRBJ1-5): SQTIHQWPATLVQPVGSPLSLECTVEGTSNPNLYWYRQAAGRGLQLLFYSVGIGQISSEVPQNLSASRPQDRQFILSSKKLLLSDSGFYLCAWTGTGGGQPQHFGDGTRLSIL.

This clone has just a few counts. The V and J genes are TRBV19 and TRBJ1-2; 7 nucleotides agree with TRBD1. Germline CDR1 reads LNHDA; CDR2 reads SQIVND (reference sequence). V lost 10 bases to trimming and J lost 3 bases; unmatched junction nucleotides: 5. The CDR3 loop spans 12 amino acids. The CDR3 spells CATTGVYYGYTF. In nucleotides, the CDR3 is TGTGCCACTACAGGGGTTTACTATGGCTACACCTTC.

The chain couples TRBV19 to TRBJ2-5, with a possible D match to TRBD1 (6 bases). CDR1 and CDR2 (germline): LNHDA, SQIVND (reference sequence). V gave up 2 bases and J gave up 4 bases, with 11 bases separating them. The CDR3 contains 14 residues. The CDR3 DNA follows: TGTGCCAGTAGTATACAGGGGCAGGGAGAGACCCAGTACTTC. Translation: CASSIQGQGETQYF.

This sequence joins TRBV6-5 and TRBJ1-2, with 7 bases fitting TRBD1. Germline V gene data show CDR1 as MNHEY and CDR2 as SVGAGI. The CDR3 runs to 14 residues. Trimming took 5 bases from V and 2 from J; bases not matched to a gene: 5. The CDR3 DNA follows: TGTGCCAGCAGTACCCGGGACAGAAACTATGGCTACACCTTC. Protein product: CASSTRDRNYGYTF.

The rearrangement joins TRBV5-6 to TRBJ1-6; TRBD1 might be the D (5 bases). Trimming pared 1 base from V and 9 bases from J, leaving 14 bases between. CDR1 and CDR2 from the germline V gene are SGHDT and YYEEEE. CDR3 size: 15 residues. In DNA, the CDR3 is TGTGCCAGCAGCTTGTACGGGCAGGGTGGTTCACCCCTCCACTTT. Its translation is CASSLYGQGGSPLHF.

The rearrangement joins TRBV6-5 to TRBJ1-1; 7 bases agree with TRBD1. The CDR3 length is 12 residues. Germline V gives CDR1 MNHEY, CDR2 SVGAGI. V was clipped by 6 bases and J by 8 bases; unmatched bases: 6. CDR3 protein: CASRLGTEEAFF. As DNA, the CDR3 is TGTGCCAGCAGGCTTGGGACAGAAGAAGCTTTCTTT.

The CDR3 region has the DNA TGTGCCAGCAGCGTCGGCGGATACACTGAAGCTTTCTTT. It yields the protein CASSVGGYTEAFF. The chain joins TRBV9 to TRBJ1-1, with D unresolved. CDR1 is SGDLS and CDR2 is YYNGEE in the germline V gene. Trimming took off 2 bases at V and 3 bases at J, with 8 bases between the two ends. The CDR3 runs to 13 residues. Using reference TRBV9 and TRBJ1-1 for the parts outside the CDR3, the full variable domain is DSGVTQTPKHLITATGQRVTLRCSPRSGDLSVYWYQQSLDQGLQFLIQYYNGEERAKGNILERFSAQQFPDLHSELNLSSLELGDSALYFCASSVGGYTEAFFGQGTRLTVV.

The genes are TRBV18 and TRBJ2-6, with D hard to call. V shed 3 bases and J shed 2 bases, with 8 bases lying between them. Germline lookup yields CDR1 KGHSH and CDR2 LQKENI. This CDR3 has 15 amino acids. CDR3 in amino acids: CASSPSEAGANVLTF. The CDR3, as DNA: TGTGCCAGCTCACCCTCCGAGGCTGGGGCCAACGTCCTGACTTTC. The complete variable domain, with remaining parts taken from reference TRBV18 and TRBJ2-6, reads NAGVMQNPRHLVRRRGQEARLRCSPMKGHSHVYWYRQLPEEGLKFMVYLQKENIIDESGMPKERFSAEFPKEGPSILRIQQVVRGDSAAYFCASSPSEAGANVLTFGAGSRLTVL.

The chain has TRBV11-2 and TRBJ2-2; TRBD2 aligns across 7 bases. V lost 3 bases to trimming and J lost 3 bases; unmatched junction nucleotides: 4. Germline V gives CDR1 SGHAT, CDR2 FQNNGV. This CDR3 region has 15 residues. CDR3 region: CASSLFGGDTGELFF. The CDR3 DNA reads as TGTGCCAGCAGCTTGTTTGGGGGGGACACCGGGGAGCTGTTTTTT.

The V and J genes are TRBV5-6 and TRBJ1-1; no definite D call. Germline V CDR1 and CDR2: SGHDT, YYEEEE. Trimming stripped 3 bases from V and 2 bases from J, with 17 bases between. This CDR3 has 16 residues. The CDR3 protein is CASSSSTSPFNTEAFF. DNA of the CDR3: TGTGCCAGCAGCTCCAGCACAAGCCCCTTTAACACTGAAGCTTTCTTT. The whole variable domain, remainder taken from reference TRBV5-6 and TRBJ1-1, is DAGVTQSPTHLIKTRGQQVTLRCSPKSGHDTVSWYQQALGQGPQFIFQYYEEEERQRGNFPDRFSGHQFPNYSSELNVNALLLGDSALYLCASSSSTSPFNTEAFFGQGTRLTVV.

This clone appeared many times. This chain links TRBV4-1 with TRBJ1-1; no clear D gene. The CDR3 has 14 amino acids. V was trimmed by 4 bases and J by 3 bases, leaving 12 bases between them. Germline CDR1 reads MGHRA; CDR2 reads YSYEKL. CDR3 sequence: CASSPRLRDTEAFF. DNA for the CDR3: TGCGCCAGCAGCCCAAGATTAAGAGACACTGAAGCTTTCTTT.